Listed here is a single T cell receptor beta chain. Other nucleotide sequences from this sample produce the same CDR3. Separation from the roughly 700-subject first cohort characterized the roughly 130-subject validation cohort, to which the donors belonged. The CDR3 totals 12 residues. The ends were cut back, 3 bases at V and 4 bases at J, with 4 bases in the middle. The V gene's germline CDR1 is SGHRS and CDR2 YFSETQ. This record belongs to a study of cytomegalovirus exposure and HLA in healthy donors. The repertoire was sequenced with immunoSEQ multiplex PCR; TCRdb's copy has only in-frame clones and lacks some. In the table there are about 220,000 clones, around 88% of which are singletons.

The specimen was PBMCs. The TCR was taken from a woman between 18 and 29 years old in good health and CMV-seronegative. The chain links TRBV5-1 to TRBJ2-2, with D hard to call. This chain's CDR3 is CASSSSTGELFF. The CDR3 DNA reads TGCGCCAGCAGCTCGAGCACCGGGGAGCTGTTTTTT.